These T cell receptor beta chains were read from a single sample in a study of blood T cell repertoires in COVID-19. The table came from immunoSEQ multiplex PCR; TCRdb's copy has only in-frame clones and leaves some out. The table shows under 250,000 clones, with over 80% occurring only once. Sequenced sample: peripheral blood. These receptors all stem from a woman aged 60-75 years with active or convalescent COVID-19. The CDR3 runs from the conserved cysteine through the conserved F or W. The order of the fields is J gene, V gene, clone size, D gene, CDR3 protein, CDR3 DNA. A D gene is named only where the DNA matches it firmly. Rows may omit the clone size; those that give it use once, few, many or a size class.

TRBJ1-5	TRBV11-2	NA	TRBD1	CASSLGDRVTQPQHF	TGTGCCAGCAGCTTAGGGGACAGGGTGACCCAGCCCCAGCATTTT
TRBJ2-2	TRBV24-1	NA	NA	CATSDLERPNTGELFF	TGTGCCACCAGTGATCTAGAGCGGCCGAACACCGGGGAGCTGTTTTTT
TRBJ2-7	TRBV5-1	NA	NA	CASSEDFRLPYYEQYF	TGCGCCAGCAGCGAAGACTTCCGCCTCCCCTACTACGAGCAGTACTTC
TRBJ1-5	TRBV6-5	NA	NA	CASSYRVNQPQHF	TGTGCCAGCAGTTACCGGGTCAATCAGCCCCAGCATTTT
TRBJ2-1	TRBV5-1	NA	TRBD2	CASSYSGSHNEQFF	TGCGCCAGCAGCTATAGCGGGAGCCACAATGAGCAGTTCTTC
TRBJ2-1	TRBV4-1	NA	TRBD2	CASSQWTSGSINEQFF	TGCGCCAGCAGCCAATGGACTAGCGGGAGTATCAATGAGCAGTTCTTC
TRBJ1-4	TRBV14	NA	TRBD1	CASSRVQGDYEKLFF	TGTGCCAGCAGCCGAGTACAGGGGGATTATGAAAAACTGTTTTTT
TRBJ2-5	TRBV6-5	NA	TRBD1	CASSQRQGTETQYF	TGTGCCAGCAGTCAGAGACAGGGTACAGAGACCCAGTACTTC
TRBJ2-1	TRBV29-1	NA	NA	CSVLPHRENEQFF	TGCAGCGTCCTCCCCCACAGGGAGAATGAGCAGTTCTTC
TRBJ2-2	TRBV4-1	NA	TRBD2	CASSHLLAGNGELFF	TGCGCCAGCAGCCATCTACTAGCGGGAAACGGGGAGCTGTTTTTT
TRBJ2-1	TRBV14	NA	NA	CASTLENGGEQFF	TGTGCCAGCACGTTAGAGAACGGCGGTGAGCAGTTCTTC
TRBJ2-1	TRBV5-1	NA	TRBD1	CASSLGLSGTGVNNEQFF	TGCGCCAGCAGCTTGGGCCTTTCCGGGACAGGGGTGAACAATGAGCAGTTCTTC
TRBJ2-5	TRBV11-2	NA	TRBD1	CASSFATGGGETQYF	TGTGCCAGCAGCTTCGCAACAGGGGGCGGAGAGACCCAGTACTTC
TRBJ2-6	TRBV2	NA	NA	CASGDKSGANVLTF	TGTGCCAGCGGCGACAAGTCTGGGGCCAACGTCCTGACTTTC
TRBJ1-1	TRBV5-1	NA	TRBD1	CASSSGQERRTEAFF	TGCGCCAGCAGCTCCGGACAGGAGCGGAGAACTGAAGCTTTCTTT
TRBJ1-2	TRBV29-1	NA	NA	CSVAQGGYGYTF	TGCAGCGTTGCCCAGGGCGGCTATGGCTACACCTTC
TRBJ1-1	TRBV19	NA	TRBD1	CASTLVKGATEAFF	TGTGCCAGTACACTAGTCAAGGGGGCCACTGAAGCTTTCTTT
TRBJ2-7	TRBV30	NA	TRBD2	CAWMREGLGEQYF	TGTGCCTGGATGCGGGAGGGCCTCGGCGAGCAGTACTTC
TRBJ1-1	TRBV30	NA	NA	CAWNRDMNTEAFF	TGTGCCTGGAACAGGGACATGAACACTGAAGCTTTCTTT
TRBJ2-5	TRBV5-1	NA	TRBD2	CASSVGVTSGRGQETQYF	TGCGCCAGCAGCGTTGGCGTCACTAGCGGTCGGGGGCAAGAGACCCAGTACTTC
TRBJ2-5	TRBV11-2	NA	NA	CASSFGAGETQYF	TGTGCCAGCAGCTTTGGGGCAGGGGAGACCCAGTACTTC
TRBJ1-1	TRBV6-1	NA	NA	CASSEALLGGGPNTEAFF	TGTGCCAGCAGTGAAGCGCTTCTGGGGGGTGGCCCGAACACTGAAGCTTTCTTT
TRBJ1-1	TRBV6-1	NA	NA	CASSDMGRSDTEAFF	TGTGCCAGCAGTGATATGGGGCGATCGGACACTGAAGCTTTCTTT
TRBJ2-5	TRBV2	NA	TRBD2	CASSEARASGGLKETQYF	TGTGCCAGCAGTGAAGCACGGGCTAGCGGGGGTTTGAAAGAGACCCAGTACTTC
TRBJ1-2	TRBV4-1	NA	TRBD1	CASRTTGGTYGYTF	TGCGCCAGCAGGACTACAGGGGGGACCTATGGCTACACCTTC
TRBJ2-2	TRBV19	NA	NA	CASAAGANTGELFF	TGTGCCAGTGCTGCGGGTGCGAACACCGGGGAGCTGTTTTTT
TRBJ2-1	TRBV2	NA	NA	CASSEGTLSSYNEQFF	TGTGCCAGCAGTGAGGGGACTCTGAGCTCCTACAATGAGCAGTTCTTC
TRBJ1-2	TRBV2	once	TRBD1	CASSGQGVSIQDGYTF	TGTGCCAGCAGCGGACAGGGGGTCTCTATCCAAGATGGCTACACCTTC
TRBJ2-3	TRBV19	NA	TRBD2	CASSWTSSTDTQYF	TGTGCCAGTAGTTGGACTAGTTCCACAGATACGCAGTATTTT
TRBJ1-2	TRBV3-1/TRBV3-2	NA	NA	CASSQDLAANYGYTF	TGTGCCAGCAGCCAAGATCTGGCGGCTAACTATGGCTACACCTTC
TRBJ1-5	TRBV2	NA	TRBD1	CASSEQRQGSNQPQHF	TGTGCCAGCAGTGAACAAAGACAGGGATCGAATCAGCCCCAGCATTTT
TRBJ2-5	TRBV23-1	NA	TRBD1	CASSQNSGGAQETQYF	TGCGCCAGCAGTCAAAATTCAGGGGGAGCTCAAGAGACCCAGTACTTC
TRBJ2-7	TRBV11-3	NA	NA	CASSLFHRAGEQYF	TGTGCCAGCAGCTTATTTCACAGGGCGGGCGAGCAGTACTTC
TRBJ2-3	TRBV5-1	NA	TRBD1	CASSVRPGTGGADTQYF	TGCGCCAGCAGCGTGCGTCCCGGGACAGGAGGGGCAGATACGCAGTATTTT
TRBJ1-1	TRBV11-2	NA	NA	CASSFQRGTEAFF	TGTGCCAGCAGCTTTCAGCGGGGCACTGAAGCTTTCTTT
TRBJ1-5	TRBV6-5	NA	NA	CASRVVSRGNQPQHF	TGTGCCAGCAGGGTGGTTTCTCGAGGCAATCAGCCCCAGCATTTT
TRBJ1-2	TRBV2	NA	TRBD1	CASSQQGYGYTF	TGTGCCAGCAGTCAACAGGGGTATGGCTACACCTTC
TRBJ1-1	TRBV25-1	many	NA	CASSAMGRGTEAFF	TGTGCCAGCAGTGCCATGGGGCGGGGGACTGAAGCTTTCTTT
TRBJ2-1	TRBV6-2/TRBV6-3	NA	TRBD2	CASSYSTSGEQFF	TGTGCCAGCAGTTACTCGACTAGCGGAGAGCAGTTCTTC
TRBJ1-5	TRBV2	NA	NA	CASSGQYNQPQHF	TGTGCCAGCAGTGGGCAGTATAATCAGCCCCAGCATTTT
TRBJ2-5	TRBV10-3	NA	NA	CAISQAPRETQYF	TGTGCCATCAGTCAGGCCCCTCGGGAGACCCAGTACTTC
TRBJ2-5	TRBV5-1	NA	TRBD1	CASSLGTGVGETQYF	TGCGCCAGCAGCTTGGGGACAGGGGTTGGGGAGACCCAGTACTTC
TRBJ1-1	TRBV30	NA	NA	CAWRTPRVAFF	TGTGCCTGGAGGACCCCCAGGGTAGCTTTCTTT
TRBJ2-3	TRBV5-1	NA	TRBD2	CASRKGLAGIDTDTQYF	TGCGCCAGCAGAAAAGGACTAGCGGGAATTGACACAGATACGCAGTATTTT
TRBJ1-2	TRBV7-9	NA	TRBD1	CASSSPRTGDYGYTF	TGTGCCAGCAGCTCCCCCCGGACAGGGGACTATGGCTACACCTTC